This T cell receptor beta chain was sequenced during a study of shared clonotypes between healthy human individuals. Broader study findings: Non-shared clonotypes displayed generation probabilities falling below those of clonotypes present in all four donors. Naive subsets generally had larger estimated richness than memory subsets.

The run depth of the assay was deep. Here immunoSEQ multiplex PCR was the method, and the copy in TCRdb shows in-frame clones only, minus some. The table records about 1 million clones, around 76% of them present only once. Germline V CDR1 and CDR2: SGHRS, YFSETQ. V lost 0 bases and J lost 5, with 15 bases in between. CDR3 length: 15 residues. In regard to this clone: Its antigen is currently unknown.

The source is a young man in good health. The sequencing input was memory CD4+ T cells sorted from blood. Subset here: CD45RA-negative fraction. The chain carries TRBV5-1 and TRBJ2-7; weak D call: TRBD2 (6 bases). The CDR3 here is CASSLERGGINEQYF. As DNA, the CDR3 is TGCGCCAGCAGCTTGGAGAGGGGAGGAATTAACGAGCAGTACTTC.